The 18 T cell receptor beta chains below were found in one sample sequenced in a study of T cell repertoires in aging, cancer and after chemotherapy. The template was genomic DNA from peripheral blood, not RNA. A mixed TRB-A/B primer pool amplified rearranged TRB by multiplex touch-down PCR. TCRdb processed the multiplex PCR reads anew with MiXCR; each CDR3 protein has one entry. The repertoire holds fewer than 15,000 distinct CDR3 sequences, 25% to 30% seen once, with approximately 9.3% in the top ten. Sequencing was performed on blood. The receptor source for this set is a human donor with a blood cancer.

The chain recombines TRBV5-1 with TRBJ2-3, with TRBD2 identical over 8 bases. Per the germline V gene, CDR1 is SGHRS and CDR2 is YFSETQ. J lost 1 base, V lost 2 bases, and 3 bases had no gene match. The CDR3 sequence is 15 residues long. CDR3 residues: CASSLPGGGTDTQYF. The CDR3 DNA sequence: TGCGCCAGCAGCTTACCGGGGGGGGGCACAGATACGCAGTATTTT.

On this clonotype: Sequence at one end of the junction differs from germline and may be a read error. V is TRBV4-3 and J is TRBJ1-4; maybe TRBD1 (5 bases). CDR1 is LGHNA and CDR2 is YSLEER in the germline V gene. This CDR3 spans 14 amino acids. This CDR3 is CASSHDSRIEKLFF. CDR3 sequence (DNA): TGTGCCAGCAGCCACGACAGCCGTATTGAAAAACTGTTTTTT.

This clonotype has a handful of counts. This chain connects TRBV24-1 to TRBJ2-1, with TRBD2 identical over 10 bases. CDR3 size: 13 residues. V lost 9 bases and J lost 8; bases outside the gene matches: 6. Germline loops: CDR1 KGHDR, CDR2 SFDVKD. The CDR3 sequence is CATSSGSWDEQFF. DNA of the CDR3: TGTGCCACCTCTAGCGGGAGTTGGGATGAGCAGTTCTTC.

This clonotype was seen a few times. The J gene is TRBJ1-4, the V gene TRBV28, with 10 nucleotides matching TRBD1. The V and J ends lost 4 bases and 5 bases, in that order; junction bases with no gene match: 4. CDR3 length: 15 amino acids. Germline-derived CDR1 and CDR2 are MDHEN and SYDVKM. CDR3 nucleotide sequence: TGTGCCAGCAGTTCCCGGGACAGGGGAAATGAAAAACTGTTTTTT. Residues: CASSSRDRGNEKLFF.

This clonotype was recorded at least ten times. J is TRBJ2-2 and V is TRBV24-1, with 9 bases lining up with TRBD1. V trimming: 6 bases; J trimming: 5 bases; junction bases outside the gene matches: 3. The V gene's germline CDR1 is KGHDR and CDR2 SFDVKD. There are 14 residues in the CDR3. The CDR3 protein is CATSMTGGTGELFF. The CDR3 region has the DNA TGTGCCACCAGTATGACAGGGGGGACCGGGGAGCTGTTTTTT.

This clonotype appeared a single time. The chain links TRBV7-9 to TRBJ2-1, with D tentatively TRBD1 (5 bases). Trimming left V 5 bases short and J 9 bases short, with 26 bases between. The germline V gene encodes CDR1 SEHNR and CDR2 FQNEAQ (reference sequence). The CDR3 sequence is 17 residues long. In nucleotides, the CDR3 is TGTGCCAGCAGCCCCAGGGATCTAGGACGATCATCCAGTGAGCAGTTCTTC. Protein: CASSPRDLGRSSSEQFF.

The rearrangement joins TRBV4-2 to TRBJ1-3, with 12 bases lining up with TRBD1. The trim removed 0 bases at V and 1 base at J, leaving 10 bases unmatched. This CDR3 has 20 residues. In germline, CDR1 is LGHNA, CDR2 YNFKEQ. CDR3 sequence: CASSQDPGTGGRGSGNTIYF. As DNA, the CDR3 is TGTGCCAGCAGCCAAGATCCCGGGACAGGGGGCCGGGGGTCTGGAAACACCATATATTTT.

Comment on this clonotype: Being one base from a much bigger clone, this may be a read error. The rearrangement joins TRBV11-1 to TRBJ2-1, with D possibly called TRBD1 or TRBD2 (5 bases each). V lost 5 bases and J 11 bases, leaving 22 bases between the germline ends. The CDR3 covers 15 residues. CDR1 is SGHAT, CDR2 FQDESV, per germline (reference sequence). The CDR3 nucleotides read TGTGCCAGCAGCCCCGGGACCGGGTTGGCGTATAAGCAGTTCTTC. Translating it yields CASSPGTGLAYKQFF.

A few counts support this clonotype. This chain links TRBV13 with TRBJ2-3; D is perhaps TRBD2 (6 bases). Trimming left V 4 bases short and J 2 bases short, with 22 bases between. This CDR3 spans 18 amino acids. The V gene's germline CDR1 is PRHDT and CDR2 FYEKMQ (reference sequence). CDR3 protein: CASSSRIAENTYTDTQYF. The CDR3 DNA sequence: TGTGCCAGCAGCTCCCGGATAGCGGAAAACACATACACAGATACGCAGTATTTT.

In its sample, this clonotype ranks as medium-sized. V usage is TRBV30 and J usage is TRBJ1-5; D ambiguous. The V and J ends lost 0 bases and 4 bases respectively, with 13 bases between them. The CDR3 length is 15 residues. The V gene's germline CDR1 is GTSNPN and CDR2 SVGIG (reference sequence). The CDR3: CAWSVSRQANQPQHF. CDR3 sequence (DNA): TGTGCCTGGAGTGTATCTCGGCAGGCTAATCAGCCCCAGCATTTT.

Ten or more counts support this clonotype. V is TRBV27 and J is TRBJ1-1; 9 bases match TRBD1. Per the germline V gene, CDR1 is MNHEY and CDR2 is SMNVEV (reference sequence). This CDR3 comprises 13 residues. V lost 5 bases and J lost 10; bases outside the gene matches: 8. In DNA form, the CDR3 reads TGTGCCAGCAGTAAAACAGGGGGCCTCCGAGCTTTCTTT. It codes for CASSKTGGLRAFF.

The genes are TRBV6-2 or TRBV6-3 and TRBJ2-1; 14 bases map to TRBD2. This CDR3 has 13 residues. Germline assignment: CDR1 MNHEY and CDR2 SVGEGT. The V segment lost 6 bases and the J segment 9 bases; nucleotides outside the gene matches: 1. CDR3 sequence (DNA): TGTGCCAGCAGGACTAGCGGGAGGGTTGAGCAGTTCTTC. This gives the protein CASRTSGRVEQFF.

This clonotype ranks as medium-sized (0.01 to 0.1%). V is TRBV19 and J is TRBJ1-5; D perhaps matches TRBD1 (6 bases). Germline V gene data show CDR1 as LNHDA and CDR2 as SQIVND (reference sequence). This CDR3 region has 15 residues. Trimming cost V 7 bases and J 4 bases, with 17 bases left between them. The CDR3 DNA is TGTGCCAGTACTAGAACAGGGTTTGGGAATCAGCCCCAGCATTTT. Translating gives CASTRTGFGNQPQHF.

By sample fraction, this clonotype is medium-sized. The genes are TRBV6-5 and TRBJ2-3; D is possibly TRBD1 (5 bases). The CDR3 is made up of 15 amino acids. Trimming stripped 4 bases from V and 0 bases from J, with 11 bases between. The germline CDR1 and CDR2 sequences are MNHEY and SVGAGI. CDR3 coding DNA: TGTGCCAGCAGTTCAGGGCAGAAGAGCACAGATACGCAGTATTTT. It specifies CASSSGQKSTDTQYF.

The chain has TRBV12-3 or TRBV12-4 and TRBJ2-1, with 15 nucleotides matching TRBD2. The ends lost 5 bases at V and 4 bases at J; junction bases unmatched: 3. The CDR3 loop spans 16 amino acids. The CDR3 DNA reads TGTGCCAGCAGTCCTGGACTAGCGGGAGGGTACAATGAGCAGTTCTTC. Protein product: CASSPGLAGGYNEQFF.

This clonotype is categorized as medium-sized (0.01 to 0.1%). The chain combines TRBV5-5 with TRBJ2-3, with a weak D call TRBD2 (5 bases). This CDR3 has 14 amino acids. Germline CDR1 reads SGHKS; CDR2 reads YYEKEE (reference sequence). V shed 0 bases and J shed 3 bases, with 8 bases lying between them. The CDR3 DNA sequence: TGTGCCAGCAGCTTGGTCGGGAATACAGATACGCAGTATTTT. As protein: CASSLVGNTDTQYF.

This clonotype is labeled as medium-sized. Here the CDR3 reads CSVRPVNTEAFF. In DNA, the CDR3 is TGCAGCGTCAGGCCGGTGAACACTGAAGCTTTCTTT. V usage is TRBV29-1 and J usage is TRBJ1-1; D gene uncertain. This CDR3 contains 12 residues. Germline-derived CDR1 and CDR2 are SQVTM and ANQGSEA. The V gene lost 6 bases and the J gene lost 0 bases, with 8 bases spanning the gap.

This clonotype has more than one count but fewer than ten. The V and J genes are TRBV14 and TRBJ2-3, with 11 nucleotides matching TRBD2. CDR1 SGHDN and CDR2 FVKESK come from the germline V gene. The V gene end was trimmed by 0 bases and the J gene end by 6 bases; junction bases not matched to a gene: 2. This CDR3 contains 15 residues. CDR3: CASSQELAGDDTQYF. CDR3 in DNA: TGTGCCAGCAGCCAAGAACTAGCGGGGGATGATACGCAGTATTTT.